The 31 T cell receptor beta chains given below trace back to one sample, sequenced in a study of shared clonotypes between healthy human individuals. Produced via immunoSEQ multiplex PCR; TCRdb's table is partial and in-frame only. The table lists millions of clones, 90% to 95% of them singletons. The sequenced sample consisted of naive CD4+ T cells from PBMCs. Subset specified: CD45RA+ positively selected. Every receptor here comes from a man aged 18-30 years in good health. Some clones in this sample may be carry-over from other donors' samples.

The V call is TRBV5-1, the J call TRBJ2-2, with D hard to call. Germline values: CDR1 SGHRS, CDR2 YFSETQ. The CDR3 is 16 amino acids. Trimming pared 4 bases from V and 6 bases from J, leaving 19 bases between. CDR3 DNA sequence: TGCGCCAGCAGCCTGACCCATAGGGCCCCAGCCGGGGAGCTGTTTTTT. Translation: CASSLTHRAPAGELFF.

With respect to this clone: The sample contains more than one DNA sequence encoding this CDR3. The chain uses TRBV6-5 and TRBJ2-1; maybe TRBD1 (5 bases). Germline CDR1 reads MNHEY; CDR2 reads SVGAGI. The V end was cut by 6 bases, the J end by 4 bases, with 10 bases between. There are 13 residues in the CDR3. In DNA form, the CDR3 reads TGTGCCAGCAGCCTTGACAGTTACAATGAGCAGTTCTTC. As protein: CASSLDSYNEQFF.

The chain couples TRBV18 to TRBJ2-1; 9 bases are shared with TRBD2. Germline CDR1 and CDR2: KGHSH and LQKENI. With V trimmed by 2 bases and J by 6 bases, 8 bases remained unmatched. The CDR3 is 16 amino acids. The CDR3 is CASSPGLAGTGNEQFF. The CDR3 DNA reads TGTGCCAGCTCACCAGGGCTAGCGGGAACTGGCAATGAGCAGTTCTTC.

The V gene is TRBV15, the J gene TRBJ2-5, with D perhaps being TRBD1 or TRBD2 (6 bases each). Germline V CDR1 and CDR2: LNHNV, YYDKDF (reference sequence). The CDR3 is 15 residues long. V was cut by 1 base and J by 2 bases, with 11 bases left in between. The CDR3 DNA sequence: TGTGCCACCAGCAGAGCAACAGGGACTCAAGAGACCCAGTACTTC. Protein: CATSRATGTQETQYF. Full variable domain (remainder filled in from reference TRBV15 and TRBJ2-5): DAMVIQNPRYQVTQFGKPVTLSCSQTLNHNVMYWYQQKSSQAPKLLFHYYDKDFNNEADTPDNFQSRRPNTSFCFLDIRSPGLGDTAMYLCATSRATGTQETQYFGPGTRLLVL.

The chain couples TRBV18 to TRBJ2-1; the D gene is possibly TRBD2 (6 bases). CDR1 and CDR2 from the germline V gene are KGHSH and LQKENI. Trimming shortened V by 3 bases and J by 4 bases, and 13 bases separated the two germline ends. The CDR3 spans 15 residues. The CDR3 is CASSPGQRAYNEQFF. In nucleotides, the CDR3 is TGTGCCAGCTCACCCGGTCAGCGGGCTTACAATGAGCAGTTCTTC. The whole variable domain, filled in from reference TRBV18 and TRBJ2-1, reads NAGVMQNPRHLVRRRGQEARLRCSPMKGHSHVYWYRQLPEEGLKFMVYLQKENIIDESGMPKERFSAEFPKEGPSILRIQQVVRGDSAAYFCASSPGQRAYNEQFFGPGTRLTVL.

The chain combines TRBV18 with TRBJ1-1, with D maybe TRBD1 (6 bases). CDR3 length: 14 amino acids. V lost 4 bases, J lost 4 bases, and 13 bases lay in between. CDR1 is KGHSH and CDR2 is LQKENI in the germline V gene. DNA for the CDR3: TGTGCCAGCTCACAGAGACAGGCGCCCACTGAAGCTTTCTTT. It encodes CASSQRQAPTEAFF.

This chain connects TRBV6-5 to TRBJ2-2; tentatively, D is TRBD1 (6 bases). Germline CDR1 is MNHEY and CDR2 is SVGAGI. V was cut by 6 bases and J by 6 bases, with 14 bases left in between. The CDR3 totals 14 residues. The CDR3 nucleotides are TGTGCCAGCAGCGAACAGGGAAGGGCCGGGGAGCTGTTTTTT. This codes for CASSEQGRAGELFF.

This clone was counted once. As DNA, the CDR3 is TGTGCCAGCCATTCACGGGGCCAGCCCCAGCATTTT. Translating it yields CASHSRGQPQHF. The V gene is TRBV6-5, the J gene TRBJ1-5, with D possibly matching TRBD1 (5 bases). The germline V gene encodes CDR1 MNHEY and CDR2 SVGAGI. The length of the CDR3 is 12 residues. The V end lost 8 bases, the J end lost 7 bases, and 12 bases lay between the germline ends.

A few counts support this clone. The chain links TRBV30 to TRBJ1-1; no firm D call. This CDR3 region has 12 residues. Germline CDR1 reads GTSNPN; CDR2 reads SVGIG (reference sequence). With 1 base removed from V and 3 bases from J, the gap between germline ends came to 6 bases. The CDR3 coding sequence is TGTGCCTGGAGTGAGAAATACACTGAAGCTTTCTTT. Protein sequence: CAWSEKYTEAFF.

The chain joins TRBV19 to TRBJ1-2; D is unresolved. V lost 4 bases, J lost 7 bases, and 16 bases lay in between. The CDR3 loop spans 14 amino acids. Germline values: CDR1 LNHDA, CDR2 SQIVND (reference sequence). This CDR3 is CASSRSGGYSGYTF. The CDR3 DNA is TGTGCCAGTAGTAGGTCCGGTGGTTATAGTGGCTACACCTTC.

This sequence joins TRBV30 and TRBJ1-3, with TRBD1 matching over 7 bases. The CDR3 is 16 residues long. Germline CDR1 GTSNPN, CDR2 SVGIG (reference sequence). V shed 2 bases and J 7 bases; nucleotides not matched to a gene: 14. CDR3 sequence reads: CAWSPSRQGFRNTIYF. In DNA, the CDR3 is TGTGCCTGGAGTCCTTCCAGACAGGGCTTTCGGAACACCATATATTTT.

V usage is TRBV28 and J usage is TRBJ1-2; D is unclear. Trimming removed 1 base from V and 4 bases from J, with 10 bases in between. This CDR3 has 14 amino acids. The germline V gene has CDR1 MDHEN and CDR2 SYDVKM. CDR3 protein: CASSLLREIYGYTF. The CDR3 nucleotides read TGTGCCAGCAGTTTATTGAGGGAAATCTATGGCTACACCTTC.

The chain has TRBV5-1 and TRBJ2-1, with 9 bases fitting TRBD1. Germline V gene lookup returns CDR1 SGHRS and CDR2 YFSETQ. The junction had 2 bases not matched to a gene; V was cut back by 4 bases and J by 0 bases. This CDR3 region has 15 residues. The CDR3 DNA sequence: TGCGCCAGCAGCGGGGACAGGGTCTCCTACAATGAGCAGTTCTTC. Encoded protein: CASSGDRVSYNEQFF. The complete variable domain, with remaining parts taken from reference TRBV5-1 and TRBJ2-1, reads KAGVTQTPRYLIKTRGQQVTLSCSPISGHRSVSWYQQTPGQGLQFLFEYFSETQRNKGNFPGRFSGRQFSNSRSEMNVSTLELGDSALYLCASSGDRVSYNEQFFGPGTRLTVL.

In its sample, this clone was seen a few times. This rearrangement joins TRBV25-1 to TRBJ1-3; 7 bases are shared with TRBD1. J gave up 3 bases and V 3 bases, and 5 bases lay outside the gene matches. Germline V gene data show CDR1 as MGHDK and CDR2 as SYGVNS. The CDR3 has 15 residues. For the CDR3, the DNA is TGTGCCAGCAGTGAGTCAACAGGGGATGGAAACACCATATATTTT. Translating gives CASSESTGDGNTIYF.

The rearrangement links TRBV9 to TRBJ2-7; D ambiguous. Deletions cut 0 bases from V and 7 bases from J, with 17 bases between. The CDR3 is 15 amino acids. Germline V CDR1 and CDR2: SGDLS, YYNGEE. In DNA form, the CDR3 reads TGTGCCAGCAGCGTAGGTAGTAACTACTTACAGGAGCAGTACTTC. Translating it yields CASSVGSNYLQEQYF.

This chain links TRBV11-3 with TRBJ2-3, with D unclear. The V and J ends lost 3 bases and 2 bases respectively, with 6 bases between them. Germline V gene data show CDR1 as SGHNT and CDR2 as YENEEA. There are 13 residues in the CDR3. The CDR3 spells CASSFLLTDTQYF. Written as DNA, the CDR3 is TGTGCCAGCAGCTTCCTACTCACAGATACGCAGTATTTT.

V is TRBV2 and J is TRBJ1-6; 7 nucleotides line up with TRBD1. There are 15 residues in the CDR3. The J segment lost 5 bases and the V segment lost 6 bases, leaving 7 bases of the junction unmatched. Germline V CDR1 and CDR2: SNHLY, FYNNEI. The CDR3: CASRVVQGDNSPLHF. CDR3 DNA: TGTGCCAGCAGGGTGGTCCAGGGGGATAATTCACCCCTCCACTTT. Looking up the rest from reference TRBV2 and TRBJ1-6 gives the full variable domain: EPEVTQTPSHQVTQMGQEVILRCVPISNHLYFYWYRQILGQKVEFLVSFYNNEISEKSEIFDDQFSVERPDGSNFTLKIRSTKLEDSAMYFCASRVVQGDNSPLHFGNGTRLTVT.

The chain carries TRBV6-1 and TRBJ1-2; D remains unclear. The V and J ends lost 3 bases and 3 bases respectively, with 11 bases between them. This CDR3 has 14 residues. The germline gives CDR1 MNHNS, CDR2 SASEGT. The CDR3 loop reads CASSDASRYYGYTF. The CDR3, as DNA: TGTGCCAGCAGTGACGCTAGCAGGTACTATGGCTACACCTTC.

The rearrangement uses TRBV4-3 and TRBJ1-1; a possible D gene is TRBD1 (6 bases). Germline values: CDR1 LGHNA, CDR2 YSLEER. CDR3 length: 16 amino acids. V lost 3 bases and J lost 1, with 15 bases in between. The CDR3 region is CASSHRPGVGNTEAFF. CDR3 sequence (DNA): TGCGCCAGCAGCCACCGACCAGGGGTTGGGAACACTGAAGCTTTCTTT.

V gene TRBV5-7 combines with J gene TRBJ1-5, with D possibly being TRBD1 (6 bases). Being an ORF, TRBV5-7 has a function that is uncertain. V was trimmed by 0 bases and J by 5 bases, leaving 15 bases between them. This CDR3 comprises 16 residues. The CDR3 loop reads CASSLVFIQGHQPQHF. The CDR3 region has the DNA TGTGCCAGCAGCTTGGTCTTTATACAGGGTCATCAGCCCCAGCATTTT.

This clone was counted a single time. The gene calls are TRBV5-1 and TRBJ2-7; 9 nucleotides line up with TRBD1. Germline lookup yields CDR1 SGHRS and CDR2 YFSETQ. The CDR3 totals 17 residues. V was pared by 2 bases and J by 5 bases, with 14 bases of the junction left unmatched. The CDR3 here is CASSFDIPGQGRNEQYF. The CDR3 DNA reads TGCGCCAGCAGCTTCGATATACCGGGACAGGGACGGAACGAGCAGTACTTC.

This chain uses TRBV5-5 with TRBJ2-3; no reliable D call. This CDR3 is built from 14 residues. V was cut by 1 base and J by 4 bases, with 10 bases left in between. Germline V gene sequence: CDR1 SGHKS, CDR2 YYEKEE (reference sequence). The CDR3 here is CASSLLSIPDTQYF. CDR3 in DNA: TGTGCCAGCAGCTTGCTGTCTATCCCAGATACGCAGTATTTT.

The chain is built from TRBV6-6 and TRBJ2-7; D is possibly TRBD1 (6 bases). The CDR3 covers 14 residues. In germline, CDR1 is MNHNY, CDR2 SVGAGI (reference sequence). V was cut by 7 bases and J by 6 bases, with 19 bases left in between. This chain's CDR3 is CASTRRQGWLEQYF. For the CDR3, the DNA is TGTGCCAGCACCCGGCGGCAGGGGTGGCTCGAGCAGTACTTC.

CDR3 residues: CASSRQAQPGELFF. For the CDR3, the DNA is TGTGCCAGCTCACGTCAGGCCCAGCCCGGGGAGCTGTTTTTT. The V and J genes are TRBV18 and TRBJ2-2; D unclear. The germline CDR1 and CDR2 sequences are KGHSH and LQKENI. The CDR3 consists of 14 residues. V shed 4 bases and J shed 6 bases, with 12 bases lying between them.

This chain connects TRBV5-6 to TRBJ2-3, with D hard to call. V was cut by 5 bases and J by 11 bases, with 18 bases left in between. The V gene's germline CDR1 is SGHDT and CDR2 YYEEEE. The CDR3 runs to 13 residues. The CDR3 DNA sequence: TGTGCCAGCAGGCCACAATGGAGTGGCGGGCAGTATTTT. Translated, it gives CASRPQWSGGQYF.

The V gene is TRBV23-1, the J gene TRBJ1-1, with D unresolved. TRBV23-1 is recorded as an ORF, its role being uncertain. The V end was cut by 7 bases, the J end by 1 base, with 22 bases between. The CDR3 is 17 amino acids. The CDR3 nucleotides read TGCGCCAGCATCAGAAGCGAGATTCACCTACGGAACACTGAAGCTTTCTTT. Its translation is CASIRSEIHLRNTEAFF.

The chain carries TRBV11-2 and TRBJ2-2; the D gene could be TRBD1 or TRBD2 (5 bases each). V lost 5 bases to trimming and J lost 4 bases, with 23 bases between them. CDR1 is SGHAT, CDR2 FQNNGV, per germline. This CDR3 spans 18 amino acids. The DNA for the CDR3 is TGTGCCAGCAGCCGAACATTGGGGGTGGCAGGATCCACCGGGGAGCTGTTTTTT. This gives the protein CASSRTLGVAGSTGELFF. The full variable domain, its missing parts supplied by reference TRBV11-2 and TRBJ2-2, is EAGVAQSPRYKIIEKRQSVAFWCNPISGHATLYWYQQILGQGPKLLIQFQNNGVVDDSQLPKDRFSAERLKGVDSTLKIQPAKLEDSAVYLCASSRTLGVAGSTGELFFGEGSRLTVL.

V gene TRBV6-5 combines with J gene TRBJ2-1; 13 bases match TRBD2. Unmatched junction bases numbered 5, after V lost 6 bases and J lost 9 bases. This CDR3 region has 14 residues. The germline V gene encodes CDR1 MNHEY and CDR2 SVGAGI. CDR3 sequence reads: CASSGTSGTTEQFF. The CDR3 coding sequence is TGTGCCAGCAGCGGGACTAGCGGGACTACTGAGCAGTTCTTC.

V and J are TRBV5-5 and TRBJ1-5, with D perhaps matching TRBD1 (5 bases). V was pared by 0 bases and J by 5 bases, with 15 bases between. Per germline, CDR1 SGHKS and CDR2 YYEKEE (reference sequence). CDR3 size: 16 residues. Here the CDR3 reads CASSLVPGGADQPQHF. CDR3 DNA sequence: TGTGCCAGCAGCTTGGTGCCCGGGGGTGCGGATCAGCCCCAGCATTTT.

This chain joins TRBV7-3 and TRBJ1-2; D possibly corresponds to TRBD1 (5 bases). The CDR3 is made up of 14 amino acids. Looked up from germline, CDR1 is SGHTA and CDR2 is FQGTGA. The V gene lost 8 bases and the J gene lost 4 bases, with 17 bases spanning the gap. CDR3 amino acids: CASGPGTPGYGYTF. The CDR3 coding sequence is TGTGCCAGCGGCCCCGGGACTCCTGGCTATGGCTACACCTTC.

Comments on this clone: The sample carries other DNA sequences with the same CDR3. The chain has TRBV6-1 and TRBJ2-7; 10 bases fit TRBD2. Germline V gene data show CDR1 as MNHNS and CDR2 as SASEGT. The V gene end was trimmed by 1 base and the J gene end by 3 bases; junction bases not matched to a gene: 0. CDR3 length: 14 amino acids. CDR3 residues: CASSEGLAGYEQYF. In nucleotides, the CDR3 is TGTGCCAGCAGTGAAGGACTAGCGGGCTACGAGCAGTACTTC.